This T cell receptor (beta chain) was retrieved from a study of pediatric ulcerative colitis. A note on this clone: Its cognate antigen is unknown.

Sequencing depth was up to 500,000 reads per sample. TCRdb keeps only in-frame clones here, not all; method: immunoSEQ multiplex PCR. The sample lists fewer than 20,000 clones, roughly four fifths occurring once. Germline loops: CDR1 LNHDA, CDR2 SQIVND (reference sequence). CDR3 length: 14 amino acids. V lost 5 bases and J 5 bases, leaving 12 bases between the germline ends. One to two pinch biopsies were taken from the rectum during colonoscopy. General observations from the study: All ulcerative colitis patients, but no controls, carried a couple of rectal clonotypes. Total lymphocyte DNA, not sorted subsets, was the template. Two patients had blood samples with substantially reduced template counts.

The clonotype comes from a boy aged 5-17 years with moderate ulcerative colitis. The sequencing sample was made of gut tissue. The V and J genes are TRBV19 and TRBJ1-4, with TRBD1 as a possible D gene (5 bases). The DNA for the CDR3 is TGTGCCAGTAGTGAGTGGGGGAGCAATGAAAAACTGTTTTTT. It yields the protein CASSEWGSNEKLFF. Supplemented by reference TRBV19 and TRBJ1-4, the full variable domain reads DGGITQSPKYLFRKEGQNVTLSCEQNLNHDAMYWYRQDPGQGLRLIYYSQIVNDFQKGDIAEGYSVSREKKESFPLTVTSAQKNPTAFYLCASSEWGSNEKLFFGSGTQLSVL.